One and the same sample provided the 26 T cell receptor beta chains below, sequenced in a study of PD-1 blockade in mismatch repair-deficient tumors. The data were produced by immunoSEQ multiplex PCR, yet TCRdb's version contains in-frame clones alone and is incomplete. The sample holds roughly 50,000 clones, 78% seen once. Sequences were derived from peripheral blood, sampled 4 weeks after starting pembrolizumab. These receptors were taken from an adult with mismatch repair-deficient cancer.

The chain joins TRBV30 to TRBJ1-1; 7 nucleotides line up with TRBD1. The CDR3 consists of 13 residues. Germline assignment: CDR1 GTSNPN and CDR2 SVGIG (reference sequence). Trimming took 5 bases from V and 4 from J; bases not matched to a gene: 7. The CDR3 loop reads CAWSQGGATEAFF. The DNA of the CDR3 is TGTGCCTGGTCCCAGGGGGGGGCCACTGAAGCTTTCTTT.

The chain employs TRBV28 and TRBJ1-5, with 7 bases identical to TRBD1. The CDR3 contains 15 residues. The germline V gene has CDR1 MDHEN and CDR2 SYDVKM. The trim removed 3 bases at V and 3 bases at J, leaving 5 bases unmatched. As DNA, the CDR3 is TGTGCCAGCAGTTTTGGGGACAGATTCAATCAGCCCCAGCATTTT. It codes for CASSFGDRFNQPQHF.

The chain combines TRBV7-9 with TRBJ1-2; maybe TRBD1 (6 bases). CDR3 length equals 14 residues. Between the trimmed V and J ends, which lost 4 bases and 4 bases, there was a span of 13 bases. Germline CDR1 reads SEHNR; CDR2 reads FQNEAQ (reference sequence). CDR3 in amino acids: CASSSRTEIYGYTF. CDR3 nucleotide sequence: TGTGCCAGCAGCTCGCGGACAGAAATCTATGGCTACACCTTC.

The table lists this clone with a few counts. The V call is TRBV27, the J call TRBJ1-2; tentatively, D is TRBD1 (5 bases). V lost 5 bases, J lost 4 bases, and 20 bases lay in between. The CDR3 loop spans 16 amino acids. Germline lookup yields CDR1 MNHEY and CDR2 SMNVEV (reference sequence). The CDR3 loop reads CASSRLTVGSSYGYTF. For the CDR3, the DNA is TGTGCCAGCAGTAGGTTGACAGTCGGGAGTTCCTATGGCTACACCTTC.

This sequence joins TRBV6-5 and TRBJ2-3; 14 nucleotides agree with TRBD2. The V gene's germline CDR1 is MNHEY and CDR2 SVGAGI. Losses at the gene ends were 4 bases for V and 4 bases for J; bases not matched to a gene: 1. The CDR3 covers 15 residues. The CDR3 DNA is TGTGCCAGCAGTTCGGGACTAGCGGGAGCAGATACGCAGTATTTT. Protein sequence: CASSSGLAGADTQYF.

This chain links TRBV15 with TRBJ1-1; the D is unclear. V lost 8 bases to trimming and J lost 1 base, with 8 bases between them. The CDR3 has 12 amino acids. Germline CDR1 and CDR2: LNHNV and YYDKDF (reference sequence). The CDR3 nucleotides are TGTGCCACCCAAGCTCCGAACACTGAAGCTTTCTTT. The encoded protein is CATQAPNTEAFF.

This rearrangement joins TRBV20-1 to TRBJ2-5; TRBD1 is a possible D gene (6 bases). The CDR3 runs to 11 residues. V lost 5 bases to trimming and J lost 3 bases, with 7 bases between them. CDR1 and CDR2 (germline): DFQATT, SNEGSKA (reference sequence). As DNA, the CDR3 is TGCAGTGCTGCAGGGGAAGAGACCCAGTACTTC. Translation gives CSAAGEETQYF.

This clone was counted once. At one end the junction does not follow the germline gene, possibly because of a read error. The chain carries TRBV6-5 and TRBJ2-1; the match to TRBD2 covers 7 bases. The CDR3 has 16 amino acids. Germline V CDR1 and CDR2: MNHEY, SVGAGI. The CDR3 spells CASRYSAGTIYNEQFF. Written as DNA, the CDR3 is TGTGCCAGCAGATACTCGGCCGGGACTATTTACAATGAGCAGTTCTTC.

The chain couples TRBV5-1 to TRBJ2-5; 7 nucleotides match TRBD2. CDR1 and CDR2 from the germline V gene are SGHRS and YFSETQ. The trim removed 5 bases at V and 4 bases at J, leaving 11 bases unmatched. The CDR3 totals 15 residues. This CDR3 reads CASSLMGTGGETQYF. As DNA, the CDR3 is TGCGCCAGCAGTCTGATGGGTACGGGAGGAGAGACCCAGTACTTC.

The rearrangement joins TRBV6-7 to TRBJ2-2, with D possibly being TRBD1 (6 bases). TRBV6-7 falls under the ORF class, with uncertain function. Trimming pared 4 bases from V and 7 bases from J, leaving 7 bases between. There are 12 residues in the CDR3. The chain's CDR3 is CASSFRGGELFF. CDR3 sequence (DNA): TGTGCCAGCAGTTTCAGGGGCGGGGAGCTGTTTTTT.

The CDR3 DNA follows: TGTGCCAGCAGCGTAGACACAGGCCACTATGGCTACACCTTC. Its protein is CASSVDTGHYGYTF. The chain combines TRBV9 with TRBJ1-2, with D possibly being TRBD1 (5 bases). Per the germline V gene, CDR1 is SGDLS and CDR2 is YYNGEE. The length of the CDR3 is 14 residues. Trimming removed 0 bases at V and 3 bases at J, with 9 bases between. Full variable domain (outside the CDR3, taken from reference TRBV9 and TRBJ1-2): DSGVTQTPKHLITATGQRVTLRCSPRSGDLSVYWYQQSLDQGLQFLIQYYNGEERAKGNILERFSAQQFPDLHSELNLSSLELGDSALYFCASSVDTGHYGYTFGSGTRLTVV.

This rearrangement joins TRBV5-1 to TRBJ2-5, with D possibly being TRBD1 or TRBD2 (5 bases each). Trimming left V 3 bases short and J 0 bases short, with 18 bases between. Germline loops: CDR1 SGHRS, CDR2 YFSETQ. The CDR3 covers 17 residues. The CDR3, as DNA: TGCGCCAGCAGCTGGGGGATGACAGTTAAGTACCAAGAGACCCAGTACTTC. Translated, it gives CASSWGMTVKYQETQYF.

The CDR3 nucleotides are TGTGCCTGGATCCCCCAGGGTAGAAATACAGATACGCAGTATTTT. This translates into CAWIPQGRNTDTQYF. The J gene is TRBJ2-3, the V gene TRBV30; a possible D gene is TRBD1 (5 bases). CDR1 GTSNPN and CDR2 SVGIG come from the germline V gene (reference sequence). This CDR3 comprises 15 residues. Trimming took 4 bases from V and 3 from J, leaving 17 bases between them.

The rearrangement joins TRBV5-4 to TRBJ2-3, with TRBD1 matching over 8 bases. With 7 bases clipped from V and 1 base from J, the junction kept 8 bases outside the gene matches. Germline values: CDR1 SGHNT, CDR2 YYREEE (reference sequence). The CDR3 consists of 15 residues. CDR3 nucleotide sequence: TGTGCCAGCGGCGCCGGGACAGGCCGCACAGATACGCAGTATTTT. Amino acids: CASGAGTGRTDTQYF.

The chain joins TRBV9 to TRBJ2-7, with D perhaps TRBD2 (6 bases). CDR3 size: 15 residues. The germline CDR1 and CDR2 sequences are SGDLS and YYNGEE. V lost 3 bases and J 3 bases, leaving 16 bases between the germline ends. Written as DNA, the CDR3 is TGTGCCAGCAGCGCCTCCGGGGGACTGGGCTACGAGCAGTACTTC. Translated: CASSASGGLGYEQYF.

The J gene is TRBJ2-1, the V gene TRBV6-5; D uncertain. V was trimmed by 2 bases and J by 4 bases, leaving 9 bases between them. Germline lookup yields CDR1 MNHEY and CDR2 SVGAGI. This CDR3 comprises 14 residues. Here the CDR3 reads CASSYLTAYNEQFF. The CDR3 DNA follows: TGTGCCAGCAGTTACCTTACGGCGTACAATGAGCAGTTCTTC.

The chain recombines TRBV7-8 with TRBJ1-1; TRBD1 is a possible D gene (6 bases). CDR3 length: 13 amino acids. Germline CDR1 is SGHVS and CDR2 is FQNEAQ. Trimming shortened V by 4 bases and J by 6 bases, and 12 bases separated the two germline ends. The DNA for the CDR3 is TGTGCCAGCAGCTGGGACAACTTCGCTGAAGCTTTCTTT. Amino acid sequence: CASSWDNFAEAFF.

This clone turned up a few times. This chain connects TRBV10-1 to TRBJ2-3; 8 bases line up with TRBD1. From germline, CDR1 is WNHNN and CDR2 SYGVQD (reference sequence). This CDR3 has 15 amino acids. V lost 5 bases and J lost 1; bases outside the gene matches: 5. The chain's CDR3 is CASSTDRGGTDTQYF. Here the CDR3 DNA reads TGCGCCAGCAGTACTGACAGGGGTGGCACAGATACGCAGTATTTT.

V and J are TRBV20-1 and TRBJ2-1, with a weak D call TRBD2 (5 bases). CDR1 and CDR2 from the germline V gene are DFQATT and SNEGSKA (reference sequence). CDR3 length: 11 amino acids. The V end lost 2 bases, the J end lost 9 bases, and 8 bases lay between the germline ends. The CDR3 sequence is CSARSGIEQFF. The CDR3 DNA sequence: TGCAGTGCTAGATCGGGGATTGAGCAGTTCTTC.

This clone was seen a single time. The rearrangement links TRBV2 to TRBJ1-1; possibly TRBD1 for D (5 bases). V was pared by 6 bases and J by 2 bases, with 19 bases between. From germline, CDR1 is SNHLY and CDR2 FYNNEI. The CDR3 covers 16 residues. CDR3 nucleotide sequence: TGTGCCAGCAGGGAACCCACCAGGGTCAGTAACACTGAAGCTTTCTTT. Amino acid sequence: CASREPTRVSNTEAFF.

The CDR3 region is CASSPTGTGGTNYGYTF. For the CDR3, the DNA is TGTGCCAGCTCACCAACCGGGACAGGGGGCACTAACTATGGCTACACCTTC. This sequence joins TRBV18 and TRBJ1-2, with TRBD1 matching 12 bases. Germline V gene lookup returns CDR1 KGHSH and CDR2 LQKENI. After removal of 2 bases from V and 0 bases from J, the junction contained 4 bases not matched to a gene. CDR3 size: 17 residues.

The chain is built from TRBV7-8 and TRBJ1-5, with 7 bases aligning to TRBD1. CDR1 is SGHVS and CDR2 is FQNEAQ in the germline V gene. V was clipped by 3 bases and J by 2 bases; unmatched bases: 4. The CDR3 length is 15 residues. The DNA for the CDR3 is TGTGCCAGCAGCTTGCAAGGGACAGGCAATCAGCCCCAGCATTTT. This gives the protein CASSLQGTGNQPQHF.

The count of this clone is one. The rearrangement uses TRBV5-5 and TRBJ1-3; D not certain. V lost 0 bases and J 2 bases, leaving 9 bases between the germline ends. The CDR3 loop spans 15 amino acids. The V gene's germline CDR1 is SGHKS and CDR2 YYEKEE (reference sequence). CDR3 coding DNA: TGTGCCAGCAGCTTGGGGGCGGAGACTGGAAACACCATATATTTT. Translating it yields CASSLGAETGNTIYF.

CDR3 nucleotides: TGTGCCAGCAGTACCGGACAGGGAGAGGCTTTCTTT. Translating gives CASSTGQGEAFF. The V call is TRBV6-4, the J call TRBJ1-1; TRBD1 agrees at 8 bases. The CDR3 runs to 12 residues. V lost 5 bases and J lost 11; bases outside the gene matches: 7. The germline CDR1 and CDR2 sequences are MRHNA and SNTAGT.

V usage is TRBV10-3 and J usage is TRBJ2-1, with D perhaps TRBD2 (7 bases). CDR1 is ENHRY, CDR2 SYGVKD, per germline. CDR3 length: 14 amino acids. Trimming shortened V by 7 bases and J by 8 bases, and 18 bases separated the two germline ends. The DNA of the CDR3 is TGTGCCATCACCGCGGTGGGAGGGGGGGATGAGCAGTTCTTC. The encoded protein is CAITAVGGGDEQFF.

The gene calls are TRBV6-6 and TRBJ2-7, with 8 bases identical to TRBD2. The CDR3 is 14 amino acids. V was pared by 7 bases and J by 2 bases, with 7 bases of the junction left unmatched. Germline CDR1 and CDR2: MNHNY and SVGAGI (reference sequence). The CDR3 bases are TGTGCCAGCACTTCCCCTAGCGGGCCCTACGAGCAGTACTTC. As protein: CASTSPSGPYEQYF.